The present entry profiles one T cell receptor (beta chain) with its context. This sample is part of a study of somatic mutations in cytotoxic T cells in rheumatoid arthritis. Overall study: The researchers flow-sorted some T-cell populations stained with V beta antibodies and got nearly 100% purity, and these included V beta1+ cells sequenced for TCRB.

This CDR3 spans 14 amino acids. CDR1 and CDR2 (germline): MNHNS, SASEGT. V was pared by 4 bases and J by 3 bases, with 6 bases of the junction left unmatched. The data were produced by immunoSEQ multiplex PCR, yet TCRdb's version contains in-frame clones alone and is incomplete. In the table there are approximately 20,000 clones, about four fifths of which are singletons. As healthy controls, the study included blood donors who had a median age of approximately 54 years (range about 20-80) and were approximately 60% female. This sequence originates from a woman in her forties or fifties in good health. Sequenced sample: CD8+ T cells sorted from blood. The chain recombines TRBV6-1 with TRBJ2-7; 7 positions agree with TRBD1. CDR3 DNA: TGTGCCAGCAGTGTTGGACAGGTGGGCTACGAGCAGTACTTC. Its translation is CASSVGQVGYEQYF.